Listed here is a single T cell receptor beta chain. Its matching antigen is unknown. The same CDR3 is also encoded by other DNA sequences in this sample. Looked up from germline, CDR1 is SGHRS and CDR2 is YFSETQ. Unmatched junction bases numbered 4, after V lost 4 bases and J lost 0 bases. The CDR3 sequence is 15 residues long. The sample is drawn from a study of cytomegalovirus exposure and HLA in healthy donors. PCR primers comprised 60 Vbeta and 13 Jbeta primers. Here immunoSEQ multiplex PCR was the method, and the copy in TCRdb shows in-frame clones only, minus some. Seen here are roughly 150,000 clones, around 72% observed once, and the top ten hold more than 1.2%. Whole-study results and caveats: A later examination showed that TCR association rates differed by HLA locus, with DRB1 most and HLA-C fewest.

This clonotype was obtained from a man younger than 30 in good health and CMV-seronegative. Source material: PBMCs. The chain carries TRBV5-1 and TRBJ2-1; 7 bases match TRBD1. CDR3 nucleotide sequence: TGCGCCAGCAGCCTACAGGGGAGCTCCTACAATGAGCAGTTCTTC. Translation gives CASSLQGSSYNEQFF.